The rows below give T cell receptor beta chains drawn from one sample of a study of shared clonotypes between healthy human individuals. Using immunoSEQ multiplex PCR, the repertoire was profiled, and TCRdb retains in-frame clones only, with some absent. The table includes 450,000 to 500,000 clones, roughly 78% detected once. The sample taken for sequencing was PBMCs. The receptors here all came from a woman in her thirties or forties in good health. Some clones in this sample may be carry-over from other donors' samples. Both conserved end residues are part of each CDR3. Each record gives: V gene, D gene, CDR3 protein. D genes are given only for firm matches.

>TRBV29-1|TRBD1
CSVGTGTGDHNEQFF
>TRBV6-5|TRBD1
CASSWGQGEQPQHF
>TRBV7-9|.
CASSLIQGYEQYF
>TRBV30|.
CAWTPTTSSYNEQFF
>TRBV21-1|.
CASSKGKGWQGIGTEAFF
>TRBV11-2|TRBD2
CASSLGVAGGYEQYF
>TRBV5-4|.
CASSPGGSYEQYF
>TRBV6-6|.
CASSSEGYVAGYTF
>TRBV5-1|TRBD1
CASSLGTGTHNQPQHF
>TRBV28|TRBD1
CASSFEAGGFSYEQYF
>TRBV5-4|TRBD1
CASSSKTGQGIIKEQYF
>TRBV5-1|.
CASSLIQDNTEAFF
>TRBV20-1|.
CSALGNNEQFF
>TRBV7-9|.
CASSEGVATSYNEQFF
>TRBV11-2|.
CASRGGEKLFF
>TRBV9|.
CASRFRANTGELFF
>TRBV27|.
CASSFAGSGANVLTF
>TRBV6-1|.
CASSYRNYGYTF
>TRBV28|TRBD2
CASSAGVPYEQYF
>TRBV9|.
CASSDRDGSETQYF
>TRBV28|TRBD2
CASIGGLVGNEQFF
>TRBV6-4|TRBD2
CASSRQRGELNTQYF
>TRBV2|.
CASSPIEGFEQFF
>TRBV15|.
CATSRDLADYEQYF
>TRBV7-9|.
CASSLFVMEGGDTQYF
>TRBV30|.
CAWSTQYEQYF
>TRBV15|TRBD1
CATTRRQGNGRYEQYF
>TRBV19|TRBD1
CASRIGQGTGELFF
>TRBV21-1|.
CASSKATGGPHKLEQYF
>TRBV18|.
CASSPNDGVRPQHF
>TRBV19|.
CASSITTSSYNEQFF
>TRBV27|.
CASNWGTEAFF
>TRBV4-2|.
CASSQDINTGRGEQFF
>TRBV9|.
CASSVVGGNNEQFF
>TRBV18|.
CASSPSGTINSPLHF
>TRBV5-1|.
CASSEGQNTEAFF
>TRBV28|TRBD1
CASSGGTASNQPQHF
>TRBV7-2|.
CASSQAPPEQRVGYTF